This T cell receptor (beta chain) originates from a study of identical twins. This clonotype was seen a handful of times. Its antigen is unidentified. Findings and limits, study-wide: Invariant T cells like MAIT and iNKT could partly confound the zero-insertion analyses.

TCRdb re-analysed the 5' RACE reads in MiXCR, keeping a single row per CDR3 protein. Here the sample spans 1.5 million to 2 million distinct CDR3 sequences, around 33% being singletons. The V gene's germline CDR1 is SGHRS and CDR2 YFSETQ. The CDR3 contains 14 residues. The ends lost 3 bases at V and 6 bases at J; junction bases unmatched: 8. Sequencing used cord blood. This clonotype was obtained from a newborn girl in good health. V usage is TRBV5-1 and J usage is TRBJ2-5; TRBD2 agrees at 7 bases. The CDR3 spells CASSSAGVAKTQYF. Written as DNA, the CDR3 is TGCGCCAGCAGCTCGGCGGGGGTAGCGAAGACCCAGTACTTC.